What follows describes a single T cell receptor (beta chain). This sample is part of a study of blood T cell repertoires in COVID-19. Study-level background: COVID-19 samples collected from the United States, Italy and Spain covered acute and convalescent phases.

Participants, about 18 to 90 years old, spanned about 26 US areas. As processed by the authors: Researchers report that nucleated cell counts were estimated from reference gene primer amplification. Data came from immunoSEQ multiplex PCR; TCRdb stores just in-frame clones and leaves some out. Clone size and V and J calls were adopted from that table, with D and trimming inferred from the DNA. The sample lists some 370,000 clones; around 83% were seen once. Sequencing input: PBMCs or T cells enriched from blood (not recorded which). The TCR was taken from a woman in her forties or fifties who had recovered from COVID-19.

CDR3 DNA: TGTGCCAGCAGCTTGGGCGCAGGGATTGTCAATGAAGCTTTCTTT. Its protein product is CASSLGAGIVNEAFF. This chain joins TRBV7-9 and TRBJ1-1, with TRBD1 as a possible D gene (5 bases). Germline lookup yields CDR1 SEHNR and CDR2 FQNEAQ (reference sequence). This CDR3 has 15 amino acids. V lost 3 bases to trimming and J lost 7 bases, with 18 bases between them. The whole variable domain, filled in from reference TRBV7-9 and TRBJ1-1, reads DTGVSQNPRHKITKRGQNVTFRCDPISEHNRLYWYRQTLGQGPEFLTYFQNEAQLEKSRLLSDRFSAERPKGSFSTLEIQRTEQGDSAMYLCASSLGAGIVNEAFFGQGTRLTVV.